The 6 T cell receptor beta chains below all came from one sample that was sequenced in a study of blood T cell repertoires in COVID-19. Sequencing was performed with immunoSEQ multiplex PCR; in TCRdb, only in-frame clones are kept and a portion is missing. This table holds a few hundred thousand clones, approximately 89% found once. Source material: PBMCs or T cells enriched from blood (not recorded which). The source is a man aged 35 to 55 in a cohort exposed to, infected with or recovered from COVID-19 (not recorded which).

The V gene is TRBV6-2 or TRBV6-3, the J gene TRBJ1-5; 12 bases are shared with TRBD1. V trimming: 2 bases; J trimming: 6 bases; junction bases outside the gene matches: 2. The CDR3 length is 15 residues. CDR1 MNHEY and CDR2 SVGEGT come from the germline V gene. Here the CDR3 reads CASSYGTGGGQPQHF. The CDR3, as DNA: TGTGCCAGCAGTTACGGGACAGGGGGCGGTCAGCCCCAGCATTTT.

In this sample, this clone turned up a few times. The chain is built from TRBV30 and TRBJ1-6; 10 bases match TRBD1. Germline V CDR1 and CDR2: GTSNPN, SVGIG (reference sequence). The CDR3 is 15 amino acids. J was trimmed by 9 bases and V by 2 bases; bases with no gene match: 7. The CDR3 DNA reads TGTGCCTGGAGTTCTTCCGGGACAGGGGTTTCACCCCTCCACTTT. It encodes CAWSSSGTGVSPLHF.

The rearrangement joins TRBV5-1 to TRBJ2-3; 10 nucleotides align to TRBD1. V lost 5 bases to trimming and J lost 2 bases; unmatched junction nucleotides: 5. The CDR3 extends over 15 amino acids. Germline V lookup: CDR1 SGHRS, CDR2 YFSETQ. The CDR3 loop reads CASRSGQGFTDTQYF. The CDR3 nucleotides are TGCGCCAGCAGGTCGGGACAGGGGTTCACAGATACGCAGTATTTT.

The chain joins TRBV7-2 to TRBJ2-5, with a weak D call TRBD2 (5 bases). V lost 5 bases and J 2 bases, leaving 15 bases between the germline ends. Germline CDR1 SGHTA, CDR2 FQGNSA. The CDR3 is made up of 15 amino acids. CDR3 sequence reads: CASSQNVREQETQYF. The CDR3 DNA follows: TGTGCCAGCAGCCAGAACGTAAGGGAGCAAGAGACCCAGTACTTC.

This sequence joins TRBV5-1 and TRBJ1-1; D not certain. Germline assignment: CDR1 SGHRS and CDR2 YFSETQ. Trimming left V 3 bases short and J 1 base short, with 10 bases between. The CDR3 spans 14 residues. The DNA of the CDR3 is TGCGCCAGCAGCTCTACCCAAACGAACACTGAAGCTTTCTTT. Its translation is CASSSTQTNTEAFF.

This clone was found once. The chain employs TRBV18 and TRBJ2-2; the match to TRBD1 covers 11 bases. CDR3 size: 15 residues. V dropped 3 bases and J dropped 7; count of bases not matched to a gene: 4. The V gene's germline CDR1 is KGHSH and CDR2 LQKENI. DNA of the CDR3: TGTGCCAGCTCACCCGGACAGGGGGCGATCGGGGAGCTGTTTTTT. It translates to CASSPGQGAIGELFF.